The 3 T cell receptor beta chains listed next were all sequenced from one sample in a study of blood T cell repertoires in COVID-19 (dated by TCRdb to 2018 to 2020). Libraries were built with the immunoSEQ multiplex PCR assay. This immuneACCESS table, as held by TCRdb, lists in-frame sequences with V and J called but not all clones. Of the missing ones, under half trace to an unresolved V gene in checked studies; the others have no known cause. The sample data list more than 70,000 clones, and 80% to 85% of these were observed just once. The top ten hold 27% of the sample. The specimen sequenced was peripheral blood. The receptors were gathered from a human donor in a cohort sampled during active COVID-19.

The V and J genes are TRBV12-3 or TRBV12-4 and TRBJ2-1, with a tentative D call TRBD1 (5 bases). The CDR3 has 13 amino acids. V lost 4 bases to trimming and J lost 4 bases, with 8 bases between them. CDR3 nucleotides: TGTGCCAGCAGTTCAGGGCGTTACAATGAGCAGTTCTTC. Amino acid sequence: CASSSGRYNEQFF.

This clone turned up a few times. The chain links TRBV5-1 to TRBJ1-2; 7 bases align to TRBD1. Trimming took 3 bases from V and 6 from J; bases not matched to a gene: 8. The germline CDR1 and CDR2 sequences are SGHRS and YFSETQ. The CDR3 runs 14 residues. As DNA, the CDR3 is TGCGCCAGCAGCTACGTCGGGACAGCGAATGGCTACACCTTC. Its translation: CASSYVGTANGYTF.

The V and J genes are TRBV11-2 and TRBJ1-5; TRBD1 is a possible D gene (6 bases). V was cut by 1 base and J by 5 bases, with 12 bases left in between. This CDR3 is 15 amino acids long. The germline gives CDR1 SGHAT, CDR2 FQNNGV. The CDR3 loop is CASSLGGGVDQPQHF. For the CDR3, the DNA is TGTGCCAGCAGCTTAGGAGGGGGTGTAGATCAGCCCCAGCATTTT. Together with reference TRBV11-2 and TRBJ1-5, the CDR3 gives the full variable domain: EAGVAQSPRYKIIEKRQSVAFWCNPISGHATLYWYQQILGQGPKLLIQFQNNGVVDDSQLPKDRFSAERLKGVDSTLKIQPAKLEDSAVYLCASSLGGGVDQPQHFGDGTRLSIL.